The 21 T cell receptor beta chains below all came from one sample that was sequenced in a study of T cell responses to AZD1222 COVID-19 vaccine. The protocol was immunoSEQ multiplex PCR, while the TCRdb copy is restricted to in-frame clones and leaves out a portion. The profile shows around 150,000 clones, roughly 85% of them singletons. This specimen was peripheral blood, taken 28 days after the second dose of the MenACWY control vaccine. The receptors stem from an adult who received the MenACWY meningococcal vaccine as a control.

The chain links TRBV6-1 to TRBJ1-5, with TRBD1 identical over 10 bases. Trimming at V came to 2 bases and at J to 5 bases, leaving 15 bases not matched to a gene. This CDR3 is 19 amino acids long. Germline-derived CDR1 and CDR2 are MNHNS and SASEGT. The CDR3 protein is CASSEMISGTGVDHQPQHF. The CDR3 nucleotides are TGTGCCAGCAGTGAAATGATTTCCGGGACAGGGGTCGATCATCAGCCCCAGCATTTT.

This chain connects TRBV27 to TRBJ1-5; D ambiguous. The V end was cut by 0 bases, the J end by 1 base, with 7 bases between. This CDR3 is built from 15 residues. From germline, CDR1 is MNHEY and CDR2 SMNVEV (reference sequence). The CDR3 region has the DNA TGTGCCAGCAGTTTATCGATCCCAAGCAATCAGCCCCAGCATTTT. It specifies CASSLSIPSNQPQHF.

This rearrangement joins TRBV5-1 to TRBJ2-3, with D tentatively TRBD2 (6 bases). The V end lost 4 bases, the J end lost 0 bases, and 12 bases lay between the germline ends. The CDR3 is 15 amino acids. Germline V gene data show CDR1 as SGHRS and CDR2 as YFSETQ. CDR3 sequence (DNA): TGCGCCAGCAGCCCGGGGGATTCTAGCACAGATACGCAGTATTTT. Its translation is CASSPGDSSTDTQYF.

CDR3 residues: CASRGQGFSGYTF. CDR3 DNA: TGTGCCAGTAGAGGACAGGGATTTTCTGGCTACACCTTC. V and J are TRBV19 and TRBJ1-2; 8 nucleotides line up with TRBD1. The CDR3 totals 13 residues. V lost 6 bases to trimming and J lost 7 bases; unmatched junction nucleotides: 7. CDR1 LNHDA and CDR2 SQIVND come from the germline V gene (reference sequence).

The CDR3 loop reads CASSSGQGSNEKLFF. The CDR3 DNA is TGTGCCAGCAGCTCCGGACAGGGGTCTAATGAAAAACTGTTTTTT. The rearrangement uses TRBV7-9 and TRBJ1-4; 9 bases align to TRBD1. Trimming at V came to 4 bases and at J to 3 bases, leaving 3 bases not matched to a gene. The CDR3 has 15 amino acids. Germline CDR1 and CDR2: SEHNR and FQNEAQ (reference sequence).

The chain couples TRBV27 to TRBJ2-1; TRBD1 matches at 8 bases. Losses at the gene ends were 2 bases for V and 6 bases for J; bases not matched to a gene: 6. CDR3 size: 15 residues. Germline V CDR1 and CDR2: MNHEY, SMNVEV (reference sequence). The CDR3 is CASSLEGQGANEQFF. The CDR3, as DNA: TGTGCCAGCAGTTTAGAAGGACAGGGTGCCAATGAGCAGTTCTTC.

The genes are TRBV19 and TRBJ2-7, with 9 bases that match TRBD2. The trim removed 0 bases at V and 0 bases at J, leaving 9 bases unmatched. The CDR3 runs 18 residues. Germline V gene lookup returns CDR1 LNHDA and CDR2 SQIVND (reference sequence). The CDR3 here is CASSIDLAGSPSSYEQYV. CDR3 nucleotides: TGTGCCAGTAGTATAGACCTAGCGGGGTCTCCGAGCTCCTACGAGCAGTACGTC.

The CDR3 DNA reads as TGTGCCAGCAGTGAAGGACATCTTGGGGCTCGCTCCACCTTC. It specifies CASSEGHLGARSTF. The chain recombines TRBV6-1 with TRBJ1-2; TRBD1 might be the D (5 bases). The V and J ends lost 1 base and 13 bases respectively, with 19 bases between them. This CDR3 has 14 residues. Germline loops: CDR1 MNHNS, CDR2 SASEGT.

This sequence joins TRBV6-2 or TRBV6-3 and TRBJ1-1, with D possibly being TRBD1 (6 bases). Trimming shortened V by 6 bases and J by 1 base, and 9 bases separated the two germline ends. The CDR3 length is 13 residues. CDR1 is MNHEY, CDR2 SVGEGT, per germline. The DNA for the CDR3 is TGTGCCAGCAGCCGGACAGAGAACACTGAAGCTTTCTTT. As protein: CASSRTENTEAFF.

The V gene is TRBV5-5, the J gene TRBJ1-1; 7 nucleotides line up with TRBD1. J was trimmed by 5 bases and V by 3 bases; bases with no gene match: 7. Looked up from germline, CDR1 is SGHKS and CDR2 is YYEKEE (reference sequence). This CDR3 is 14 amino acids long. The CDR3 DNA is TGTGCCAGCAGCTCAGCCAGGGGGAGGACTGAAGCTTTCTTT. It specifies CASSSARGRTEAFF.

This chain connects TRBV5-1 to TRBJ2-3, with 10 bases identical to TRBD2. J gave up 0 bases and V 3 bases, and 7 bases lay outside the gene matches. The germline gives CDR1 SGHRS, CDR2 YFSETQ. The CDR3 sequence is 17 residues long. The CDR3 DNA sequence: TGCGCCAGCAGCTGGCCCGTAGCGGGGGGAAGCACAGATACGCAGTATTTT. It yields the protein CASSWPVAGGSTDTQYF.

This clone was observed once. DNA of the CDR3: TGTGCCAGCAGCTACCCAGGGGGGAGCACAGATACGCAGTATTTT. Amino acid sequence: CASSYPGGSTDTQYF. The chain carries TRBV7-3 and TRBJ2-3, with a possible D match to TRBD1 (7 bases). Germline CDR1 reads SGHTA; CDR2 reads FQGTGA. CDR3 length equals 15 residues. V lost 4 bases and J lost 0, with 11 bases in between.

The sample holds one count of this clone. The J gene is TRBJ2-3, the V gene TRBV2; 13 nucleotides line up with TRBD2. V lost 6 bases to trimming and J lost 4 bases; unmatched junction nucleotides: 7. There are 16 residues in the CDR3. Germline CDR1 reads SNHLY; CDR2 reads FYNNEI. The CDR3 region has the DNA TGTGCCAGCAGCCGAGGACTAGCGGGGGCCGCAGATACGCAGTATTTT. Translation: CASSRGLAGAADTQYF.

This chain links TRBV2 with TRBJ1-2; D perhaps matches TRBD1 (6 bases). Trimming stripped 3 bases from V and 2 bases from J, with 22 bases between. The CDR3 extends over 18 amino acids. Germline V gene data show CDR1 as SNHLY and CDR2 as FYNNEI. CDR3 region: CASSDLQGRAPPNYGYTF. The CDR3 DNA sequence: TGTGCCAGCAGTGACCTGCAGGGGAGGGCCCCCCCCAACTATGGCTACACCTTC.

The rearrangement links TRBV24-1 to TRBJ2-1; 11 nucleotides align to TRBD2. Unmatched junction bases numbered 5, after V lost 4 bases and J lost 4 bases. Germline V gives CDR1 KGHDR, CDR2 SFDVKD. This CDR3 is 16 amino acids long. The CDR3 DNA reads TGTGCCACCAGTGAGCCCGGGACTAGCGGTTACAATGAGCAGTTCTTC. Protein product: CATSEPGTSGYNEQFF.

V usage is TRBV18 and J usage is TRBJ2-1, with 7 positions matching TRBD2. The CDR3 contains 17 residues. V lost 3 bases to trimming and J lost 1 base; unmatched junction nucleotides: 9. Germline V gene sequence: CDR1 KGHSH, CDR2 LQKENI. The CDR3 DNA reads TGTGCCAGCTCACCCCTCCCCCTAGCGGCTTCCTACAATGAGCAGTTCTTC. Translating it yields CASSPLPLAASYNEQFF.

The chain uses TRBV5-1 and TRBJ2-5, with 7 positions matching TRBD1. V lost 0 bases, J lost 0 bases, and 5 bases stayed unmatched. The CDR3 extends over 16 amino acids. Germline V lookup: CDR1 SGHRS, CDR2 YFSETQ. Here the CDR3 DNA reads TGCGCCAGCAGCTTGGGACAGGGCGCCAACCAAGAGACCCAGTACTTC. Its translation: CASSLGQGANQETQYF.

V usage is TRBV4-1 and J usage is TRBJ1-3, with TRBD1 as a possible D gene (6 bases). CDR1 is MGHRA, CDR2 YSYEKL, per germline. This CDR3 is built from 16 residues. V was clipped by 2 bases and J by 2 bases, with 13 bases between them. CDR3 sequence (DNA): TGCGCCAGCAGCCAAATGAGGGGGAGGGCTGGAAACACCATATATTTT. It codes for CASSQMRGRAGNTIYF.

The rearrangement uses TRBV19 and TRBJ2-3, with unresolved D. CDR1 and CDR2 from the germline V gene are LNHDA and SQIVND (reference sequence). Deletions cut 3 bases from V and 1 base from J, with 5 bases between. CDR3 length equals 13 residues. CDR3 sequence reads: CASSIRGTDTQYF. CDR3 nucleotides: TGTGCCAGTAGTATCCGGGGCACAGATACGCAGTATTTT. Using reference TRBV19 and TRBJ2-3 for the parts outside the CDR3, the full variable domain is DGGITQSPKYLFRKEGQNVTLSCEQNLNHDAMYWYRQDPGQGLRLIYYSQIVNDFQKGDIAEGYSVSREKKESFPLTVTSAQKNPTAFYLCASSIRGTDTQYFGPGTRLTVL.

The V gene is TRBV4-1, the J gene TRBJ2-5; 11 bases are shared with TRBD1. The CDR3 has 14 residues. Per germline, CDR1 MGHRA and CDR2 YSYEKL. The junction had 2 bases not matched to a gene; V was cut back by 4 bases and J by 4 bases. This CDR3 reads CASSRTGGGETQYF. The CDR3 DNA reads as TGCGCCAGCAGCCGGACAGGGGGCGGAGAGACCCAGTACTTC.

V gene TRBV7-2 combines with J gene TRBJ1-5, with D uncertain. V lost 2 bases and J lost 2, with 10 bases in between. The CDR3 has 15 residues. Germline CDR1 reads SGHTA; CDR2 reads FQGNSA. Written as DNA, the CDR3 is TGTGCCAGCAGCTTACAGCCGACGGGCAATCAGCCCCAGCATTTT. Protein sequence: CASSLQPTGNQPQHF.